This T cell receptor beta chain is from a study of T-cell memory formation after mild COVID-19 (dated by TCRdb to the early 2020s). Concerning the study at large: TCR sequence clusters from the two donors were largely donor specific. In a couple of donors, T-cell clones that expanded and contracted after mild COVID-19 were tracked by sequencing TCRalpha and TCRbeta repertoires over time. Two young, previously healthy adult volunteers, one female and one male, were included in the cohort.

This clonotype was found a few times. Its antigen remains unidentified. No clone much larger than this one lies a single base away; base qualities are absent. These reads were obtained on an Illumina NovaSeq 6000. cDNA libraries for TCRalpha and TCRbeta were prepared by 5'RACE using constant-segment primers, with sample barcodes and unique molecular identifiers added. Trizol reagent was used to extract RNA from every sample. Amplification of the libraries took two PCR steps, and the second step added a second sample barcode plus Illumina TruSeq adapters. Sequencing of the libraries was done on an Illumina NovaSeq, producing 2 x 150 bp paired-end reads. In the original analysis: Reads were demultiplexed and collapsed into UMI-guided consensus sequences with migec v1.2.7. Using mixcr v2.1.11, UMI consensuses were aligned to TRA and TRB V and J templates and then assembled into clonotypes. A clonotype was counted as expanded or contracted only if both edgeR and NoisET called the change significant, with noise models trained on biological replicates. edgeR calls used a false discovery rate-adjusted p below 0.01 and a log2 fold-change threshold of 1. As an exploratory analysis of dynamics, PCA with hierarchical clustering was applied to max-normalized trajectories of the 1000 most abundant clonotypes. Separately sequenced CD4+ and CD8+ repertoires were used to assign the CD4 or CD8 phenotype of responding clones. In-frame beta chains were kept once TCRdb had trimmed the public reads at Q25 with fastp and called clones with MiXCR. Each record represents a unique CDR3 protein, reported with the most common genes and DNA among its rows. The V and J calls reflect TCRdb's pipeline rather than the authors' work. This sample is represented by approximately 480,000 distinct CDR3 sequences; roughly 20% of them were singletons. Of the sample, more than 9% falls within the top ten clones.

Ficoll-Paque density gradient centrifugation was the method used to isolate PBMCs. V is shortened by 0 bases, J by 6 bases, and the region joining them spans 12 bases. The CDR3, from cysteine to phenylalanine, totals 14 residues. Only the CDR3 DNA stays, 42 bases, in frame from base 1. Overall study outcomes, separate from this receptor: Some responding clones were detected in pre-infection memory, which suggested that pre-existing cross-reactive memory T cells had joined the SARS-CoV-2 response. Only two mild cases were covered by the study, and larger cohorts that include severe cases with pre-infection samples were considered necessary. Clones that contracted from day 15 to 85 showed balanced CD4/CD8 phenotypes, whereas a second wave of clones that expanded from day 15 to 37 leaned towards CD4+. SARS-CoV-2 specificity of the second-wave clones peaking on day 37 was not confirmed. Contracting CD4+ clones were found mainly in CM and EM memory subsets, while CD8+ clones were enriched in EMRA.

The receptor comes from an adult woman who had mild COVID-19 (a few samples of this study predate the infection). The sample titles of this study are shuffled in the database, so cell type and time point are left out; the donor was told from shared clones. This receptor chain uses TRBV12-3 or TRBV12-4 and TRBJ2-7; the D gene is possibly TRBD2, with 5 bases matching. Sequenced sample: PBMCs or a T cell subset sorted from them (not recorded which). The CDR3 is CASSLAGGEGEQYF. The DNA sequence is given as TGTGCCAGCAGTTTAGCCGGAGGTGAGGGCGAGCAGTACTTC.